The entry below describes one TCR beta chain. What it binds is not known. The source of the sample is a study of early T cells in non-severe SARS-CoV-2 infection. Study conclusions and caveats: Private and CD4 specificities were missed by VDJdb matching, skewed to anti-spike CD8.

TCRdb re-called the 5' RACE reads through MiXCR, storing one row per CDR3 protein. The sample holds around 78,000 distinct CDR3 sequences; around 10% are singletons and the top ten take 6% to 8.5%. J was trimmed by 1 base and V by 7 bases; bases with no gene match: 10. The CDR3 extends over 16 amino acids. Germline-derived CDR1 and CDR2 are SGDLS and YYNGEE. The specimen comprised whole blood, sampled at baseline. The sequence was obtained from an adult who was a healthcare worker with PCR-confirmed SARS-CoV-2 infection or an uninfected control (not recorded which). The rearrangement links TRBV9 to TRBJ2-3; 9 bases align to TRBD2. This chain's CDR3 is CASGEMVAGGTDTQYF. DNA for the CDR3: TGTGCCAGCGGAGAGATGGTAGCGGGGGGCACAGATACGCAGTATTTT. The full variable domain, its missing parts supplied by reference TRBV9 and TRBJ2-3, is DSGVTQTPKHLITATGQRVTLRCSPRSGDLSVYWYQQSLDQGLQFLIQYYNGEERAKGNILERFSAQQFPDLHSELNLSSLELGDSALYFCASGEMVAGGTDTQYFGPGTRLTVL.